This TCR beta chain was identified in a study of T cells after yellow fever vaccination. Overall study: Fractions low in cell number were prepared with SMART-Seq v4 Ultra Low Input.

Whole-study results and caveats: Researchers noted that a small share of clonotypes showed up in both CD4 and CD8 compartments.

The length of the CDR3 is 13 residues. Germline V gene data show CDR1 as DFQATT and CDR2 as SNEGSKA (reference sequence). V lost 8 bases to trimming and J lost 2 bases, with 14 bases between them. By 5'RACE template switching, TCR cDNA was produced, with a universal primer site and UMIs added in the process. A single record per CDR3 protein comes from TCRdb applying MiXCR to the 5' RACE reads. The sample contains a few hundred thousand distinct CDR3 sequences, 6.9% of which appear only once. This clonotype was found once. Its antigen is still unknown. V gene TRBV20-1 combines with J gene TRBJ2-3; D uncertain. This receptor was taken from a young man who received the YFV17D yellow fever vaccine. Sequenced material: CD4+ T cells sorted from PBMCs, taken 15 days after the yellow fever booster vaccination. CDR3 sequence: CSTVSGNTDTQYF. The CDR3 DNA reads TGCAGTACCGTTAGTGGGAACACAGATACGCAGTATTTT.